The 7 T cell receptor beta chains reported below all come from one sample, sequenced in a study of blood T cell repertoires in COVID-19. Assay: immunoSEQ multiplex PCR; the TCRdb copy retains only in-frame clones and omits some. The sample has 200,000 to 300,000 clones, roughly 87% seen once. Input material: peripheral blood. Receptors originate from a man aged 55 to 70 who had recovered from COVID-19.

This rearrangement joins TRBV15 to TRBJ2-1; 8 positions agree with TRBD2. CDR1 and CDR2 (germline): LNHNV, YYDKDF (reference sequence). The junction had 6 bases not matched to a gene; V was cut back by 1 base and J by 7 bases. The CDR3 totals 15 residues. Here the CDR3 reads CATSRGGTRSNEQFF. The DNA of the CDR3 is TGTGCCACCAGCAGAGGAGGGACTAGATCGAATGAGCAGTTCTTC.

Here the CDR3 reads CASSTGQGAREQYF. CDR3 DNA sequence: TGCGCCAGCAGCACCGGACAGGGGGCTCGCGAGCAGTACTTC. The chain carries TRBV5-1 and TRBJ2-7, with 11 bases identical to TRBD1. The CDR3 loop spans 14 amino acids. J gave up 6 bases and V 4 bases, and 6 bases lay outside the gene matches. Germline V gives CDR1 SGHRS, CDR2 YFSETQ.

The rearrangement links TRBV7-9 to TRBJ1-6; D ambiguous. From germline, CDR1 is SEHNR and CDR2 FQNEAQ (reference sequence). CDR3 length equals 16 residues. V lost 5 bases and J 0 bases, leaving 11 bases between the germline ends. The CDR3 spells CASSPSPSSYNSPLHF. For the CDR3, the DNA is TGTGCCAGCAGCCCCTCGCCGAGCTCCTATAATTCACCCCTCCACTTT.

CDR3 in DNA: TGTGCCAGCAGCCAACCGGGACATACTGAGCAGTTCTTC. Translation: CASSQPGHTEQFF. The rearrangement uses TRBV9 and TRBJ2-1; the D gene is possibly TRBD1 (6 bases). Trimming shortened V by 4 bases and J by 9 bases, and 14 bases separated the two germline ends. Looked up from germline, CDR1 is SGDLS and CDR2 is YYNGEE. The length of the CDR3 is 13 residues.

This rearrangement joins TRBV6-5 to TRBJ1-2; the D is unclear. This CDR3 contains 13 residues. Trimming shortened V by 6 bases and J by 0 bases, and 8 bases separated the two germline ends. Germline CDR1 MNHEY, CDR2 SVGAGI. The DNA for the CDR3 is TGTGCCAGCAGCATTACAGCTAACTATGGCTACACCTTC. Translating gives CASSITANYGYTF.

The chain employs TRBV4-1 and TRBJ1-2; 7 bases are a match to TRBD1. Germline-derived CDR1 and CDR2 are MGHRA and YSYEKL. The CDR3 consists of 14 residues. With V trimmed by 1 base and J by 5 bases, 4 bases remained unmatched. CDR3 residues: CASSQGDRPYGYTF. The CDR3 DNA reads as TGCGCCAGCAGCCAAGGGGACAGACCGTATGGCTACACCTTC.

The chain links TRBV6-4 to TRBJ1-6, with D possibly being TRBD1 (5 bases). The germline gives CDR1 MRHNA, CDR2 SNTAGT. Trimming stripped 3 bases from V and 7 bases from J, with 7 bases between. This CDR3 region has 13 residues. CDR3 in amino acids: CASSEDKNSPLHF. CDR3 nucleotides: TGTGCCAGCAGTGAGGACAAAAATTCACCCCTCCACTTT.